The T cell receptor beta chain described here comes from a study of STAT5B mutations in CD4+ large granular lymphocyte leukemia. About the research overall: Among healthy donors, a particular HLA allele went with more CDR3 'QG' motifs.

TCRdb's table, derived via immunoSEQ multiplex PCR, lists solely in-frame clones and lacks some. Of tens of thousands of clones in the sample, about 80% were seen once. Healthy controls were blood donor buffy coats. The receptor's source is a human donor in good health. Source material: CD4+ T cells from blood buffy coats.

CDR3 sequence reads: CASSEVRGPEKLFF. The CDR3, as DNA: TGTGCCAGCAGTGAAGTGAGAGGCCCTGAAAAACTGTTTTTT. The rearrangement links TRBV2 to TRBJ1-4; D gene ambiguous. Germline V gene sequence: CDR1 SNHLY, CDR2 FYNNEI. V was trimmed by 1 base and J by 7 bases, leaving 10 bases between them. The CDR3 totals 14 residues.